The entry that follows covers one T cell receptor beta chain sequence. This clone was picked up one time. Its recognized antigen is unknown. Per-base quality was not reported, and no clone a single base away is much larger than it. TCRbeta CDR3 regions were amplified from genomic DNA using the immunoSEQ Assay, a bias-controlled multiplex PCR. The published analysis was carried out like this. Within the assay, amplification of reference gene primers was used to estimate how many nucleated cells each sample contained. To quantify the absolute abundance of each unique TCRbeta CDR3 rearrangement, sequence reads were collapsed and filtered. For each sample, productive Simpson clonality was calculated by taking the square root of Simpson's diversity index across productive rearrangements. The table was pulled from immuneACCESS by TCRdb, which kept in-frame rearrangements only. Such tables lose some clones; where checked, under half of the loss comes from unresolved V genes, and the rest has no known cause. From that table come the V and J calls and clone size; the DNA was used to work out D and trimming. The sample includes 150,000 or so clones, with 80% to 90% observed a single time. Clones ranked in the top ten supply around 8% of the sample.

The sample belongs to a study of blood T cell repertoires in COVID-19 (dated by TCRdb to the early 2020s). About the study as a whole: Collaborator samples came from the United States, Italy and Spain and covered acute and convalescent phases of COVID-19. The dataset comprised deeply sampled blood TCRbeta repertoires from subjects exposed to, actively infected with, or recovered from COVID-19. Nearly every sample came with metadata listing a de-identified subject ID, COVID-19 status, age in years and sex. The material from the prospective study consisted of cDNA or gDNA derived from T cells, B-cell-depleted T cells, or PBMCs. Where HLA class I and class II types were available, the types were taken from metadata supplied by the sample provider, not from assay-based typing. A freely available public database, intended as a resource for researchers studying the immune response to SARS-CoV-2, is where the repertoires were released. The samples were drawn from two sources: the first 160 participants of the ongoing ImmuneRACE study, and 1,000 to 1,500 subjects contributed by 6 global collaborators. General findings and caveats noted by the study authors: How much clinical and demographic metadata was included differed by source and by participant, and the metadata was provided uncurated.

V is clipped by 11 bases and J by 2 bases, and the sequence between their germline boundaries is 15 bases long. Including the terminal cysteine and phenylalanine, the CDR3 comprises 13 residues. Only the CDR3 region is kept as DNA, spanning 39 bases read in frame from base 1. One collaborating source in Seattle enrolled patients during active infection and followed them longitudinally through the course of disease. Collaborating institutions collected whole blood in K2EDTA tubes following their own protocols. Collaborator samples were shipped for TCRbeta analysis as frozen whole blood, isolated PBMCs, or DNA extracted from either sample type.

Source material: peripheral blood. This TCR derives from a woman aged 60-75 years with COVID-19, enrolled during active disease. This chain is built from TRBV12-3 or TRBV12-4 and TRBJ1-1; the D region possibly corresponds to TRBD1 (5 bases align). The sequenced DNA: TGTGCCCTTTTTGAGACAGCAAACACTGAAGCTTTCTTT. Its product reads: CALFETANTEAFF.